The 14 T cell receptor beta chains listed next were all sequenced from one sample in a study of low-dose radiotherapy and immunotherapy resistance in tumors. TRAV- and TRBV-specific primers, spanning alpha and beta chains, primed first-strand cDNA. Using a constant-region primer together with a V-primer adapter, TCRs were subjected to around 20 PCR cycles of amplification. TCRdb analysed the reads with MiXCR anew, one entry per CDR3 protein. The sample holds 100,000 or so distinct CDR3 sequences, more than 7.5% seen once. Regarding time point: before trial treatment. The sample here was PBMCs, taken before treatment. All receptors come from a male donor with prostate cancer.

At least ten counts were recorded for this clonotype. The V and J genes are TRBV2 and TRBJ2-7; tentatively, D is TRBD2 (5 bases). The germline CDR1 and CDR2 sequences are SNHLY and FYNNEI. The CDR3 sequence is 15 residues long. V was trimmed by 7 bases and J by 7 bases, leaving 23 bases between them. The CDR3 coding sequence is TGTGCCAGCACCCCGTCTGGGCTAGCAAACGGTGAGCAGTACTTC. Protein product: CASTPSGLANGEQYF.

This clonotype was counted only a few times. The rearrangement joins TRBV2 to TRBJ2-7; the D gene could be TRBD1 or TRBD2 (5 bases each). Germline V lookup: CDR1 SNHLY, CDR2 FYNNEI. The V end lost 9 bases, the J end lost 4 bases, and 19 bases lay between the germline ends. This CDR3 region has 14 residues. CDR3 bases: TGTGCCAGTTCCGTCCAGGGACCAGATTACGAGCAGTACTTC. Protein product: CASSVQGPDYEQYF.

This clonotype has at least ten counts. The CDR3 sequence is CAIASTAGGLGEQYF. CDR3 nucleotides: TGTGCCATAGCGTCGACGGCGGGAGGCTTGGGTGAGCAGTACTTC. V gene TRBV10-3 combines with J gene TRBJ2-7; 8 nucleotides line up with TRBD2. The CDR3 loop spans 15 amino acids. The germline CDR1 and CDR2 sequences are ENHRY and SYGVKD. The ends lost 9 bases at V and 7 bases at J; junction bases unmatched: 17.

Many counts were recorded for this clonotype. The germline gene is not matched at one end of the junction; a read error may be the cause. V gene TRBV11-1 combines with J gene TRBJ2-1; D call uncertain. The CDR3 spans 13 residues. CDR1 is SGHAT, CDR2 FQDESV, per germline (reference sequence). The CDR3: CASSQGTTPKKIF. The CDR3 DNA reads TGTGCCAGCAGCCAAGGCACTACTCCTAAGAAGATCTTC.

This clonotype was detected ten times or more. The chain has TRBV6-2 or TRBV6-3 and TRBJ1-2, with TRBD1 identical over 8 bases. Germline CDR1 and CDR2: MNHEY and SVGEGT. CDR3 length: 15 amino acids. J lost 7 bases, V lost 7 bases, and 14 bases had no gene match. CDR3 in amino acids: CASTHPDRVTAGYTF. The CDR3 nucleotides are TGTGCCAGCACTCACCCGGACAGGGTTACGGCTGGCTACACCTTC.

The rearrangement uses TRBV12-3 or TRBV12-4 and TRBJ1-5; tentatively, D is TRBD1 (5 bases). This CDR3 is built from 12 residues. V gave up 5 bases and J gave up 6 bases, with 8 bases separating them. DNA of the CDR3: TGTGCCAGCAGTGCGCAGGGTCAGCCCCAGCATTTT. Translating it yields CASSAQGQPQHF.

This clonotype was counted many times. This rearrangement joins TRBV28 to TRBJ2-7; D is possibly TRBD1 (5 bases). With 5 bases removed from V and 3 bases from J, the gap between germline ends came to 5 bases. The CDR3 is 11 residues long. In germline, CDR1 is MDHEN, CDR2 SYDVKM. CDR3 amino acids: CASSQGYEQYF. CDR3 in DNA: TGTGCCAGCAGTCAGGGCTACGAGCAGTACTTC.

This clonotype was seen at least ten times. The chain recombines TRBV28 with TRBJ2-7, with 9 bases that match TRBD2. V lost 2 bases, J lost 1 base, and 3 bases stayed unmatched. Germline V gene lookup returns CDR1 MDHEN and CDR2 SYDVKM. The CDR3 spans 15 residues. The CDR3 bases are TGTGCCAGCAGTTTAGGACTAGCGAGGTCCTACGAGCAGTACTTC. Protein sequence: CASSLGLARSYEQYF.

This clonotype appeared many times. This chain uses TRBV5-1 with TRBJ2-1; D tentatively reads TRBD1 or TRBD2 (6 bases each). Trimming left V 4 bases short and J 2 bases short, with 13 bases between. CDR1 is SGHRS, CDR2 YFSETQ, per germline. CDR3 size: 15 residues. The CDR3 bases are TGCGCCAGCAGCCCGGAGGGGGGCGCCTACAATGAGCAGTTCTTC. Translated: CASSPEGGAYNEQFF. Supplemented by reference TRBV5-1 and TRBJ2-1, the full variable domain reads KAGVTQTPRYLIKTRGQQVTLSCSPISGHRSVSWYQQTPGQGLQFLFEYFSETQRNKGNFPGRFSGRQFSNSRSEMNVSTLELGDSALYLCASSPEGGAYNEQFFGPGTRLTVL.

This clonotype was observed at least ten times. The chain links TRBV14 to TRBJ2-5, with D maybe TRBD2 (5 bases). The CDR3 totals 14 residues. Per germline, CDR1 SGHDN and CDR2 FVKESK. Trimming left V 1 base short and J 5 bases short, with 11 bases between. CDR3 amino acids: CASSQGRGRETQYF. CDR3 in DNA: TGTGCCAGCAGCCAAGGTCGGGGAAGGGAGACCCAGTACTTC.

The chain has TRBV2 and TRBJ2-4, with 9 positions matching TRBD2. The junction had 9 bases not matched to a gene; V was cut back by 6 bases and J by 6 bases. The CDR3 has 15 amino acids. Germline V gene data show CDR1 as SNHLY and CDR2 as FYNNEI. CDR3 nucleotides: TGTGCCAGCAGCTTCGGGACTAGCATCGGAAACATTCAGTACTTC. Translating gives CASSFGTSIGNIQYF.

Regarding this clonotype: A far larger clone is one nucleotide away, so this likely arose from a read error. CDR3 coding DNA: TGTGCCAGCAGTTTAACGGCACGCGAGCAGTTCTTC. It translates to CASSLTAREQFF. The chain joins TRBV28 to TRBJ2-1, with unresolved D. In germline, CDR1 is MDHEN, CDR2 SYDVKM. Trimming left V 2 bases short and J 10 bases short, with 9 bases between. This CDR3 is built from 12 residues.

This clonotype showed up many times. The V gene is TRBV20-1, the J gene TRBJ2-1; TRBD1 might be the D (6 bases). Germline loops: CDR1 DFQATT, CDR2 SNEGSKA (reference sequence). Trimming pared 6 bases from V and 7 bases from J, leaving 10 bases between. This CDR3 contains 11 residues. The CDR3 DNA is TGCAGTGCGGCCAGGGGAAATGAGCAGTTCTTC. It yields the protein CSAARGNEQFF.

This clonotype was detected ten times or more. V usage is TRBV7-2 and J usage is TRBJ2-1, with 7 bases that match TRBD2. There are 17 residues in the CDR3. Looked up from germline, CDR1 is SGHTA and CDR2 is FQGNSA. Trimming removed 4 bases from V and 6 bases from J; junction bases left unmatched: 15. Here the CDR3 reads CASSSPGGEGLFNEQFF. The CDR3, as DNA: TGTGCCAGCAGCTCCCCCGGCGGGGAGGGCCTATTCAATGAGCAGTTCTTC.